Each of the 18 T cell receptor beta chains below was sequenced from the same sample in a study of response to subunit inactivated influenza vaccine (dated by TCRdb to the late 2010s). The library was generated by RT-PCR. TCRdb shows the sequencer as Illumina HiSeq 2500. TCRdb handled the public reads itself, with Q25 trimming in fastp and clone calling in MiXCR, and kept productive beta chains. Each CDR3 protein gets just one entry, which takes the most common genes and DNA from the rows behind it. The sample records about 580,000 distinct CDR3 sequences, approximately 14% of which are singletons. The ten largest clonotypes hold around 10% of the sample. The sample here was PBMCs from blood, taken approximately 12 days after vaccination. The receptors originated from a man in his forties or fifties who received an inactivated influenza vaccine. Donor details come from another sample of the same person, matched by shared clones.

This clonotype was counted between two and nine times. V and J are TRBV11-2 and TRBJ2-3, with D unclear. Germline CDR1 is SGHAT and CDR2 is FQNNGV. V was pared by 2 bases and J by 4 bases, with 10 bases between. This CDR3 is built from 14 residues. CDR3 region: CASSLSARSDTQYF. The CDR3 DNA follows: TGTGCCAGCAGCTTATCGGCCCGATCAGATACGCAGTATTTT.

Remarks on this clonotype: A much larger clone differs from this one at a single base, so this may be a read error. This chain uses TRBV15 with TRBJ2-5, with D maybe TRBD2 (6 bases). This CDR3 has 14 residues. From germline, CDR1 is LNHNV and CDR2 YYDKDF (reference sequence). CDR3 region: CAISGRGGMETQYF. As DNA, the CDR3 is TGTGCCATCAGCGGAAGGGGCGGGATGGAGACCCAGTACTTC.

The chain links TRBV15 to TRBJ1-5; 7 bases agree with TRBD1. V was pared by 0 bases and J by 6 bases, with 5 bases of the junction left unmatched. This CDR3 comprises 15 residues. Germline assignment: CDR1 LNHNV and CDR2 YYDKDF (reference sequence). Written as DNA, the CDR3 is TGTGCCACCAGCAGAGATGCAGGGGGAGGTCAGCCCCAGCATTTT. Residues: CATSRDAGGGQPQHF.

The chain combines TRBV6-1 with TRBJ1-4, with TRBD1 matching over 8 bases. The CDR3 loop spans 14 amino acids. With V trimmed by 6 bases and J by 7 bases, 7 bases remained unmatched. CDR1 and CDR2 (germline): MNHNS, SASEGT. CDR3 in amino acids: CASSHRGTGEKLFF. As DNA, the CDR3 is TGTGCCAGCAGCCACAGGGGGACGGGTGAAAAACTGTTTTTT.

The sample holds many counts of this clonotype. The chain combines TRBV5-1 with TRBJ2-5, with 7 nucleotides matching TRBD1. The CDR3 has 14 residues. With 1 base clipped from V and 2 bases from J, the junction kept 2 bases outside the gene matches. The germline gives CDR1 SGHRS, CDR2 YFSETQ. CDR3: CASSLWTGQETQYF. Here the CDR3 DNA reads TGCGCCAGCAGCTTGTGGACAGGTCAAGAGACCCAGTACTTC.

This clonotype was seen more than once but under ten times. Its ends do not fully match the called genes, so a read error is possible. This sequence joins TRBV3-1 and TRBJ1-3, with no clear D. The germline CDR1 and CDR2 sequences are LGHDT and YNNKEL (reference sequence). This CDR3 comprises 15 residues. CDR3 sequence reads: CASSLTVDSGNTTYF. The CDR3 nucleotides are TGTGCCAGCAGCCTGACGGTGGACTCTGGAAACACCACATATTTT.

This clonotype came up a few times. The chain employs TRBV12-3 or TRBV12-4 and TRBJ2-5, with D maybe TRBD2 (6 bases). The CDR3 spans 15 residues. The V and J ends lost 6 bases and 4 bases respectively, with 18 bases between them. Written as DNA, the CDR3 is TGTGCCAGCAGGTCGGTGTTGGGCGGGGCAGAGACCCAGTACTTC. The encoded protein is CASRSVLGGAETQYF.

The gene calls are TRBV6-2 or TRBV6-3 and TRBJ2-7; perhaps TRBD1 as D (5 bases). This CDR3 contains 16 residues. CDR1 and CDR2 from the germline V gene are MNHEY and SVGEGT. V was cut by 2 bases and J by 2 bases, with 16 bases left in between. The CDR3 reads CASSYKGRTSTYEQYF. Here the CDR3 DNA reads TGTGCCAGCAGTTACAAGGGAAGGACATCTACCTACGAGCAGTACTTC.

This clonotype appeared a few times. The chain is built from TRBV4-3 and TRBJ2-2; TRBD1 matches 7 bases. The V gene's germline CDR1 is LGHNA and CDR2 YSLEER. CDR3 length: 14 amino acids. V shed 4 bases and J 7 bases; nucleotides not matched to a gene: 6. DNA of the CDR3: TGCGCCAGCAGCCGAACTACAGGGGACGGGGAGCTGTTTTTT. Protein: CASSRTTGDGELFF.

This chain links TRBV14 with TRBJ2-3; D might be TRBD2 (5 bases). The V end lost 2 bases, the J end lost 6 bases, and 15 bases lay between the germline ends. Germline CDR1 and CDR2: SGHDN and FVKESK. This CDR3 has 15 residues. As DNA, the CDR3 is TGTGCCAGCAGCCAAAATATGCTCCCGGGGGATACGCAGTATTTT. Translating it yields CASSQNMLPGDTQYF.

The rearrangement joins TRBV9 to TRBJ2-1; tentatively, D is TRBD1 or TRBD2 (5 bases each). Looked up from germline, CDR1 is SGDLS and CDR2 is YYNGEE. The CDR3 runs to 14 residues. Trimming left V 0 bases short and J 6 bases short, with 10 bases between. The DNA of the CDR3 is TGTGCCAGCAGCGTAGGTCCGGGGACCAATGAGCAGTTCTTC. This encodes CASSVGPGTNEQFF.

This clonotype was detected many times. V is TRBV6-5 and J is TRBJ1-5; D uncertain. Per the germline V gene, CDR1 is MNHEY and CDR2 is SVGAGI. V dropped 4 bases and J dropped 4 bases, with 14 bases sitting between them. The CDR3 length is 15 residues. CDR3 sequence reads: CASSSLDQRNQPQHF. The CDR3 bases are TGTGCCAGCAGTTCTCTGGACCAACGGAATCAGCCCCAGCATTTT.

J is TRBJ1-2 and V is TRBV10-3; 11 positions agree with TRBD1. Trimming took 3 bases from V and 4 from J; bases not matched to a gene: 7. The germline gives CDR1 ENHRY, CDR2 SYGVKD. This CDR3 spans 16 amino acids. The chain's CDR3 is CAISDPGQGDAYGYTF. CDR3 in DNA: TGTGCCATCAGTGACCCGGGACAGGGGGATGCCTATGGCTACACCTTC.

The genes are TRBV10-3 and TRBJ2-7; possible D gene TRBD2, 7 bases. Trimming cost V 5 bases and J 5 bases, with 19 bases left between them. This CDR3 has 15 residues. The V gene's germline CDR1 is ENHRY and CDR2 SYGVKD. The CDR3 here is CAISYHPSGGNEQYF. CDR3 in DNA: TGTGCCATCAGTTACCATCCGTCGGGGGGCAACGAGCAGTACTTC.

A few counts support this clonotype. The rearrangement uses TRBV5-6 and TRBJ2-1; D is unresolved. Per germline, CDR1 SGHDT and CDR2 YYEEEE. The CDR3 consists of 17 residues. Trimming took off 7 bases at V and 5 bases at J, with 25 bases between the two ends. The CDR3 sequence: CASPRLGSSVLDNEQFF. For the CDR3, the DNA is TGTGCCAGCCCCCGGCTAGGATCCTCCGTCCTCGACAATGAGCAGTTCTTC. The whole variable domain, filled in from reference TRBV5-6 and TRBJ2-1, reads DAGVTQSPTHLIKTRGQQVTLRCSPKSGHDTVSWYQQALGQGPQFIFQYYEEEERQRGNFPDRFSGHQFPNYSSELNVNALLLGDSALYLCASPRLGSSVLDNEQFFGPGTRLTVL.

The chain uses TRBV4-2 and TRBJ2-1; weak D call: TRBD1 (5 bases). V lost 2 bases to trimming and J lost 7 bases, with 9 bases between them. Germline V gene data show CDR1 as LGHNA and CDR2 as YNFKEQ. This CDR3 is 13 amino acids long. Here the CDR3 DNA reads TGTGCCAGCAGCCAAAGTGCAGGGAATGAGCAGTTCTTC. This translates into CASSQSAGNEQFF.

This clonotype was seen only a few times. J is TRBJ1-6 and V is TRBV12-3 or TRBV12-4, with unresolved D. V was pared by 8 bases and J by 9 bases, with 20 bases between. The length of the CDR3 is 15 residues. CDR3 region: CASGRPVGIISPLHF. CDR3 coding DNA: TGTGCCAGCGGGCGGCCGGTGGGGATAATTTCACCCCTCCACTTT.

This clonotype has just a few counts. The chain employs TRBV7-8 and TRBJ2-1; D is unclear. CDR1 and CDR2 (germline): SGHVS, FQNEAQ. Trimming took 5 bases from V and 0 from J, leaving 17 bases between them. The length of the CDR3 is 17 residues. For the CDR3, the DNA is TGTGCCAGCAGCCTCCTTCTTGGGAACTTCTCCTACAATGAGCAGTTCTTC. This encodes CASSLLLGNFSYNEQFF.